The 28 T cell receptor beta chains listed next were all sequenced from one sample in a study of identical twins (TCRdb year 2016). The library relied on 5' RACE. The instrument was an Illumina HiSeq 2000. TCRdb took the public reads, trimmed them with fastp at Q25, ran MiXCR for clone calling and kept in-frame beta chains. Every CDR3 protein is listed once, alongside the most common genes and DNA of its rows. The sample has some 690,000 distinct CDR3 sequences on record, 21% of them singletons. The leading ten clones occupy 4.3% of the sample. These same data were also listed under a study on T cells expressing NK-cell markers.

Sequenced input: PBMCs. All receptors come from a young woman in good health.

The rearrangement joins TRBV5-1 to TRBJ2-3, with 7 bases matching TRBD1. The junction had 18 bases not matched to a gene; V was cut back by 2 bases and J by 3 bases. The CDR3 sequence is 19 residues long. Germline-derived CDR1 and CDR2 are SGHRS and YFSETQ. The CDR3 DNA follows: TGCGCCAGCAGCTTACGGAATTCCCTCCGGACAGGCCTAACAGATACGCAGTATTTT. As protein: CASSLRNSLRTGLTDTQYF. The full variable domain, with the rest looked up from reference TRBV5-1 and TRBJ2-3, is KAGVTQTPRYLIKTRGQQVTLSCSPISGHRSVSWYQQTPGQGLQFLFEYFSETQRNKGNFPGRFSGRQFSNSRSEMNVSTLELGDSALYLCASSLRNSLRTGLTDTQYFGPGTRLTVL.

There are many counts of this clonotype. V gene TRBV27 combines with J gene TRBJ2-7, with TRBD1 identical over 7 bases. Germline trimming cut 2 bases from V and 0 bases from J; bases unmatched to any gene: 4. The CDR3 loop spans 15 amino acids. Germline V gene lookup returns CDR1 MNHEY and CDR2 SMNVEV (reference sequence). CDR3 coding DNA: TGTGCCAGCAGTTTAGTGGGACAGAGCTCCTACGAGCAGTACTTC. Residues: CASSLVGQSSYEQYF.

This clonotype was counted a few times. This chain links TRBV5-1 with TRBJ1-3; 8 bases map to TRBD1. Germline CDR1 reads SGHRS; CDR2 reads YFSETQ. Germline trimming cut 4 bases from V and 0 bases from J; bases unmatched to any gene: 9. The CDR3 length is 17 residues. The CDR3 bases are TGCGCCAGCAGCCCGACCACAGGGGGACTCTCTGGAAACACCATATATTTT. Protein product: CASSPTTGGLSGNTIYF.

This chain uses TRBV6-5 with TRBJ1-1, with D unresolved. The CDR3 contains 14 residues. Per the germline V gene, CDR1 is MNHEY and CDR2 is SVGAGI. The ends were cut back, 0 bases at V and 3 bases at J, with 8 bases in the middle. CDR3 in amino acids: CASSYSGFDTEAFF. In DNA form, the CDR3 reads TGTGCCAGCAGTTACTCAGGGTTCGACACTGAAGCTTTCTTT.

The chain couples TRBV15 to TRBJ2-7, with D unclear. Trimming took off 0 bases at V and 4 bases at J, with 13 bases between the two ends. The CDR3 is 15 residues long. Looked up from germline, CDR1 is LNHNV and CDR2 is YYDKDF (reference sequence). CDR3: CATSRDFGPPYEQYF. The CDR3 bases are TGTGCCACCAGCAGAGATTTTGGCCCTCCTTACGAGCAGTACTTC.

As regards this clonotype: One base away lies a much larger clone, so this may be a sequencing read error. This chain links TRBV12-3 or TRBV12-4 with TRBJ2-1, with D hard to call. The CDR3 has 14 amino acids. V dropped 4 bases and J dropped 8 bases, with 15 bases sitting between them. As DNA, the CDR3 is TGTGCCAGCAGTTCACCAGGCTTAGGATATGAGCAGTTCTTC. Amino acid sequence: CASSSPGLGYEQFF.

The rearrangement links TRBV9 to TRBJ1-2, with TRBD1 matching over 7 bases. J gave up 7 bases and V 0 bases, and 6 bases lay outside the gene matches. The CDR3 has 14 residues. The germline V gene has CDR1 SGDLS and CDR2 YYNGEE. CDR3 bases: TGTGCCAGCAGCGTAGAGAGGGGGCAGGGTGGCTACACCTTC. Amino acids: CASSVERGQGGYTF.

This clonotype was found a few times. The chain uses TRBV5-5 and TRBJ2-1; tentative D call: TRBD2 (6 bases). V gave up 4 bases and J gave up 10 bases, with 15 bases separating them. CDR1 and CDR2 from the germline V gene are SGHKS and YYEKEE (reference sequence). CDR3 length: 13 residues. CDR3 loop: CASSRDWSNEQFF. CDR3 sequence (DNA): TGTGCCAGCAGCCGGGACTGGTCGAACGAGCAGTTCTTC.

The chain has TRBV12-3 or TRBV12-4 and TRBJ2-3; D call uncertain. The V and J ends lost 5 bases and 6 bases respectively, with 9 bases between them. The CDR3 consists of 12 residues. The CDR3 here is CASSHLSDTQYF. The CDR3 region has the DNA TGTGCCAGCAGTCACCTGTCCGATACGCAGTATTTT.

There are a few counts of this clonotype. J is TRBJ1-1 and V is TRBV20-1; D not resolved. Germline V lookup: CDR1 DFQATT, CDR2 SNEGSKA (reference sequence). The CDR3 is 15 residues long. The V gene lost 0 bases and the J gene lost 0 bases, with 11 bases spanning the gap. The CDR3 spells CSARDRTLMNTEAFF. The CDR3 nucleotides read TGCAGTGCTAGAGATCGGACCTTGATGAACACTGAAGCTTTCTTT.

This clonotype was found once. The CDR3 protein is CSADRGITEAFF. The DNA for the CDR3 is TGCAGTGCTGACAGGGGGATTACTGAAGCTTTCTTT. J is TRBJ1-1 and V is TRBV20-1; TRBD1 agrees at 9 bases. CDR3 length: 12 amino acids. V shed 5 bases, J shed 5 bases, and the junction held 3 bases outside the gene matches. Germline V gene sequence: CDR1 DFQATT, CDR2 SNEGSKA (reference sequence).

The V call is TRBV12-3 or TRBV12-4, the J call TRBJ2-2; 11 bases fit TRBD1. The CDR3 is made up of 14 amino acids. J gave up 4 bases and V 8 bases, and 3 bases lay outside the gene matches. The CDR3 nucleotides read TGTGCCAGCGGAGGGACAGGGGGCACCGGGGAGCTGTTTTTT. Amino acid sequence: CASGGTGGTGELFF.

The rearrangement uses TRBV4-3 and TRBJ2-4; TRBD2 is a possible D gene (6 bases). The CDR3 loop spans 15 amino acids. Trimming removed 7 bases from V and 0 bases from J, with 13 bases in between. The germline V gene encodes CDR1 LGHNA and CDR2 YSLEER. The CDR3 is CASKWRALAKNIQYF. Here the CDR3 DNA reads TGCGCCAGCAAGTGGAGGGCGCTAGCCAAAAACATTCAGTACTTC.

The gene calls are TRBV20-1 and TRBJ2-1, with D perhaps matching TRBD1 (6 bases). V was shortened by 3 bases and J by 6 bases, with 15 bases between the two germline ends. This CDR3 contains 14 residues. Germline lookup yields CDR1 DFQATT and CDR2 SNEGSKA (reference sequence). CDR3 protein: CSASNRADLNEQFF. CDR3 in DNA: TGCAGTGCTAGTAACAGGGCCGATCTCAATGAGCAGTTCTTC.

This clonotype was found a few times. The V and J genes are TRBV12-3 or TRBV12-4 and TRBJ2-1; 11 nucleotides line up with TRBD2. There are 17 residues in the CDR3. The J segment lost 0 bases and the V segment lost 3 bases, leaving 4 bases of the junction unmatched. The CDR3 is CASSFVLAGGSYNEQFF. As DNA, the CDR3 is TGTGCCAGCAGTTTCGTCCTAGCGGGAGGCTCCTACAATGAGCAGTTCTTC.

The genes are TRBV7-6 and TRBJ2-1; 12 nucleotides align to TRBD1. This CDR3 region has 16 residues. From germline, CDR1 is SGHVS and CDR2 FNYEAQ. V dropped 5 bases and J dropped 9; count of bases not matched to a gene: 11. The DNA for the CDR3 is TGTGCCAGCAGCCAGGGTCCGGGACAGGGGGCGGGTGAGCAGTTCTTC. Protein sequence: CASSQGPGQGAGEQFF.

This chain joins TRBV5-1 and TRBJ1-1; weak D call: TRBD1 (5 bases). Germline values: CDR1 SGHRS, CDR2 YFSETQ. CDR3 length: 14 residues. Trimming removed 3 bases at V and 5 bases at J, with 14 bases between. CDR3 in amino acids: CASSSQGVQTEAFF. The CDR3, as DNA: TGCGCCAGCAGCTCGCAGGGAGTACAAACTGAAGCTTTCTTT.

This clonotype was seen more than once but under ten times. The genes are TRBV19 and TRBJ2-7, with 8 bases that match TRBD1. V was clipped by 9 bases and J by 6 bases; unmatched bases: 10. From germline, CDR1 is LNHDA and CDR2 SQIVND (reference sequence). CDR3 size: 13 residues. CDR3 nucleotides: TGTGCCAGCGGCAGGGGGCTTATCTCCGAGCAGTACTTC. Translating it yields CASGRGLISEQYF.

This clonotype was seen only a few times. V is TRBV5-1 and J is TRBJ2-1; possibly TRBD1 or TRBD2 for D (5 bases each). The CDR3 runs to 16 residues. V was shortened by 4 bases and J by 7 bases, with 21 bases between the two germline ends. Per the germline V gene, CDR1 is SGHRS and CDR2 is YFSETQ. CDR3 protein: CASSGAFGTSGNEQFF. The CDR3 DNA sequence: TGCGCCAGCAGCGGTGCGTTCGGGACGTCTGGGAATGAGCAGTTCTTC.

The chain has TRBV5-1 and TRBJ2-3; D gene ambiguous. Germline V gene sequence: CDR1 SGHRS, CDR2 YFSETQ. Trimming pared 0 bases from V and 3 bases from J, leaving 14 bases between. The CDR3 has 16 residues. Here the CDR3 reads CASSLGRQLGTDTQYF. CDR3 sequence (DNA): TGCGCCAGCAGCTTGGGCCGCCAGTTAGGGACAGATACGCAGTATTTT.

This clonotype was picked up many times. The chain links TRBV20-1 to TRBJ2-2; D is unclear. The CDR3 extends over 13 amino acids. V was pared by 5 bases and J by 8 bases, with 15 bases between. CDR1 is DFQATT and CDR2 is SNEGSKA in the germline V gene (reference sequence). CDR3 sequence reads: CSAYRAWEGELFF. In DNA form, the CDR3 reads TGCAGTGCTTACCGGGCCTGGGAAGGGGAGCTGTTTTTT.

Many counts were recorded for this clonotype. The chain combines TRBV6-1 with TRBJ2-7, with 14 bases that match TRBD2. The CDR3 length is 15 residues. From germline, CDR1 is MNHNS and CDR2 SASEGT. J was trimmed by 7 bases and V by 5 bases; bases with no gene match: 7. The CDR3 nucleotides are TGTGCCAGCAGTCAGGGACTAGCGGGAGTATATGAGCAGTACTTC. Encoded protein: CASSQGLAGVYEQYF.

This clonotype was observed at least ten times. This chain links TRBV12-3 or TRBV12-4 with TRBJ2-1, with a tentative D call TRBD2 (5 bases). The CDR3 is 15 amino acids. Deletions cut 4 bases from V and 6 bases from J, with 16 bases between. In DNA, the CDR3 is TGTGCCAGCAGTTGGAGCGGAACCACTCCCAATGAGCAGTTCTTC. Protein sequence: CASSWSGTTPNEQFF.

CDR3 residues: CSATPDGYEQYF. In nucleotides, the CDR3 is TGCAGTGCTACCCCGGACGGTTACGAGCAGTACTTC. The chain uses TRBV20-1 and TRBJ2-7; D remains unclear. V was pared by 4 bases and J by 4 bases, with 11 bases between. CDR3 length: 12 amino acids. Germline V lookup: CDR1 DFQATT, CDR2 SNEGSKA (reference sequence).

This clonotype was found many times. The CDR3 DNA sequence: TGTGCCAGCAGCGGGCCGACTAGAAGGGGCACCGGGGAGCTGTTTTTT. Residues: CASSGPTRRGTGELFF. The chain uses TRBV5-6 and TRBJ2-2, with D maybe TRBD2 (6 bases). The CDR3 extends over 16 amino acids. Germline V gene lookup returns CDR1 SGHDT and CDR2 YYEEEE. The V end lost 4 bases, the J end lost 4 bases, and 17 bases lay between the germline ends. Looking up the rest from reference TRBV5-6 and TRBJ2-2 gives the full variable domain: DAGVTQSPTHLIKTRGQQVTLRCSPKSGHDTVSWYQQALGQGPQFIFQYYEEEERQRGNFPDRFSGHQFPNYSSELNVNALLLGDSALYLCASSGPTRRGTGELFFGEGSRLTVL.

In its sample, this clonotype was seen a few times. The chain recombines TRBV12-3 or TRBV12-4 with TRBJ2-3, with TRBD1 identical over 8 bases. This CDR3 is built from 16 residues. With 2 bases clipped from V and 1 base from J, the junction kept 5 bases outside the gene matches. The chain's CDR3 is CASSLQTGVGTDTQYF. Written as DNA, the CDR3 is TGTGCCAGCAGTTTACAGACAGGGGTGGGCACAGATACGCAGTATTTT.

This clonotype came up a few times. CDR3 residues: CASSQGLGETQYF. The CDR3 nucleotides are TGTGCCAGCAGTCAGGGGCTCGGAGAGACCCAGTACTTC. The chain is built from TRBV6-1 and TRBJ2-5; a possible D gene is TRBD1 (6 bases). V was shortened by 5 bases and J by 4 bases, with 11 bases between the two germline ends. Germline values: CDR1 MNHNS, CDR2 SASEGT. The CDR3 is made up of 13 amino acids.

This clonotype was counted a few times. V usage is TRBV12-3 or TRBV12-4 and J usage is TRBJ2-3, with D perhaps TRBD2 (5 bases). The CDR3 totals 14 residues. V lost 3 bases, J lost 4 bases, and 11 bases lay in between. The CDR3 nucleotides read TGTGCCAGCAGTTTCCGGGGTACGGCAGATACGCAGTATTTT. It specifies CASSFRGTADTQYF.